The 10 T cell receptor beta chains given below trace back to one sample, sequenced in a study of blood T cell repertoires in COVID-19. Sequencing used immunoSEQ multiplex PCR; TCRdb keeps in-frame clones, though not all of them. This sample has 100,000 to 150,000 clones; about 85% occur once, and the top ten carry 25% to 30%. Sequencing was carried out using peripheral blood. Receptors originate from a woman over 75 with acute or convalescent COVID-19.

This clone has only a few counts. V is TRBV7-9 and J is TRBJ2-3; 8 bases line up with TRBD1. Germline trimming cut 2 bases from V and 2 bases from J; bases unmatched to any gene: 12. The CDR3 extends over 18 amino acids. Per germline, CDR1 SEHNR and CDR2 FQNEAQ (reference sequence). CDR3 bases: TGTGCCAGCAGCTTACGGCCGGGACAGGCAATTCACACAGATACGCAGTATTTT. Protein product: CASSLRPGQAIHTDTQYF.

This chain uses TRBV18 with TRBJ1-1; weak D call: TRBD1 (6 bases). V shed 2 bases and J shed 1 base, with 14 bases lying between them. The CDR3 totals 16 residues. Germline V gene data show CDR1 as KGHSH and CDR2 as LQKENI. This chain's CDR3 is CASSPFTGSSNTEAFF. For the CDR3, the DNA is TGTGCCAGCTCACCATTTACAGGGTCATCGAACACTGAAGCTTTCTTT.

The chain recombines TRBV28 with TRBJ1-2, with 8 bases identical to TRBD1. V gave up 3 bases and J gave up 8 bases; unmatched junction bases: 8. There are 14 residues in the CDR3. Germline CDR1 and CDR2: MDHEN and SYDVKM. For the CDR3, the DNA is TGTGCCAGCAGTTTTATGAACAGGGGGAGAGGCTACACCTTC. It codes for CASSFMNRGRGYTF.

The chain has TRBV9 and TRBJ1-2; D is ambiguous. Germline lookup yields CDR1 SGDLS and CDR2 YYNGEE. The CDR3 contains 14 residues. V lost 4 bases and J 8 bases, leaving 18 bases between the germline ends. The CDR3 coding sequence is TGTGCCAGCAGCCAATTAATCGGGGAGAGAGGCTACACCTTC. Its translation: CASSQLIGERGYTF. Filled out from reference TRBV9 and TRBJ1-2, the complete variable domain reads DSGVTQTPKHLITATGQRVTLRCSPRSGDLSVYWYQQSLDQGLQFLIQYYNGEERAKGNILERFSAQQFPDLHSELNLSSLELGDSALYFCASSQLIGERGYTFGSGTRLTVV.

In this sample, this clone turned up a few times. The chain links TRBV20-1 to TRBJ1-2, with 7 bases fitting TRBD1. The germline gives CDR1 DFQATT, CDR2 SNEGSKA (reference sequence). Germline trimming cut 3 bases from V and 5 bases from J; bases unmatched to any gene: 6. This CDR3 has 13 amino acids. This chain's CDR3 is CSASQGDRYGYTF. The DNA for the CDR3 is TGCAGTGCTAGTCAGGGGGATCGGTATGGCTACACCTTC.

The rearrangement links TRBV14 to TRBJ1-1, with a possible D match to TRBD1 (6 bases). The CDR3 loop spans 12 amino acids. V was trimmed by 7 bases and J by 8 bases, leaving 14 bases between them. Germline CDR1 is SGHDN and CDR2 is FVKESK. The CDR3 spells CASTHWGGEAFF. DNA of the CDR3: TGTGCCAGCACACACTGGGGGGGCGAAGCTTTCTTT.

The chain is built from TRBV5-1 and TRBJ2-1; 9 nucleotides line up with TRBD1. Trimming removed 4 bases from V and 0 bases from J; junction bases left unmatched: 2. The germline CDR1 and CDR2 sequences are SGHRS and YFSETQ. The CDR3 length is 15 residues. The CDR3 bases are TGCGCCAGCAGCGTGACAGGGGGCTCCTACAATGAGCAGTTCTTC. Translating it yields CASSVTGGSYNEQFF.

V usage is TRBV15 and J usage is TRBJ1-1; 7 bases agree with TRBD1. Trimming took 1 base from V and 5 from J; bases not matched to a gene: 4. CDR3 length: 14 residues. CDR1 and CDR2 from the germline V gene are LNHNV and YYDKDF (reference sequence). This CDR3 reads CATSRVTGETEAFF. CDR3 DNA sequence: TGTGCCACCAGCAGAGTTACAGGGGAGACTGAAGCTTTCTTT.

As regards this clone: At one end, the junction sequence differs from germline, possibly due to a read error. The genes are TRBV5-1 and TRBJ2-3; 7 positions agree with TRBD1. The germline CDR1 and CDR2 sequences are SGHRS and YFSETQ. CDR3 length: 14 amino acids. The CDR3 DNA follows: TGCGCCAGCGGCTTAGGACAGGGCACAGATACGCAGTATTTT. This translates into CASGLGQGTDTQYF.

Comment on this clone: This sample also contains other DNA sequences that code for the same CDR3. The chain recombines TRBV18 with TRBJ1-1, with a tentative D call TRBD1 (6 bases). This CDR3 has 14 amino acids. The germline CDR1 and CDR2 sequences are KGHSH and LQKENI. With 3 bases removed from V and 3 bases from J, the gap between germline ends came to 11 bases. The CDR3 nucleotides read TGTGCCAGCTCACCGGGGGGGCGCGACACTGAAGCTTTCTTT. It codes for CASSPGGRDTEAFF.